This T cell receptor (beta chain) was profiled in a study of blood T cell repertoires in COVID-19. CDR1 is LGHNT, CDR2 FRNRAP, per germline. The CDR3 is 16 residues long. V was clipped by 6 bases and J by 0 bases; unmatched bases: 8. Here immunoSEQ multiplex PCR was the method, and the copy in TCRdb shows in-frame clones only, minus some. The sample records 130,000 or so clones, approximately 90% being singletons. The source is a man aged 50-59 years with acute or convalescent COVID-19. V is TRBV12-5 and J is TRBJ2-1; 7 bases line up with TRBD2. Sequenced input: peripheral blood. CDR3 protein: CASGFGGVDSYNEQFF. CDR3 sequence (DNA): TGTGCTAGTGGCTTTGGGGGGGTAGACTCCTACAATGAGCAGTTCTTC.